The rows below give T cell receptor beta chains drawn from one sample of a study of blood T cell repertoires in COVID-19. The data were produced by immunoSEQ multiplex PCR, yet TCRdb's version contains in-frame clones alone and is incomplete. The table includes some 31,000 clones, around 85% detected once. The sequenced sample was peripheral blood. The origin of the receptors is an older man with COVID-19, enrolled during active disease. Each CDR3 is given with its conserved first and last residue. The D gene is left open where the match is weak. For some rows the clone size is stated as once, few or many, or as a class when expanded; others skip it.

TGCGCCAGCAGCCAAGGGAAGGGGGCCATTGGCTACAATGAGCAGTTCTTC,CASSQGKGAIGYNEQFF,TRBV4-3,TRBJ2-1,TRBD1,-
TGTGCCAGCAGCCAAGGGCCATATGGCTACACCTTC,CASSQGPYGYTF,TRBV14,TRBJ1-2,-,-
TGTGCCAGCAGTGGGAGTAGTGAGCAAGAGACCCAGTACTTC,CASSGSSEQETQYF,TRBV2,TRBJ2-5,-,-
TGTGCCAGCAGTGAATCAGGGACAGGGCGGGGCTACACCTTC,CASSESGTGRGYTF,TRBV25-1,TRBJ1-2,TRBD1,once
TGTGCCTCAGCTCCTAGCGGTAACACCGGGGAGCTGTTTTTT,CASAPSGNTGELFF,TRBV7-2,TRBJ2-2,TRBD2,-
TGCGCCAGCAGCCAAGCGATACAAGTCTATGGCTACACCTTC,CASSQAIQVYGYTF,TRBV4-3,TRBJ1-2,-,-
TGTGCCAGCAGCGTAGGAACATCTTTCTCTGGAAACACCATATATTTT,CASSVGTSFSGNTIYF,TRBV9,TRBJ1-3,-,-
TGTGCCAGCAGTACCCCTAGCGGGCACTACAATGAGCAGTTCTTC,CASSTPSGHYNEQFF,TRBV28,TRBJ2-1,TRBD2,-
TGTGCCAGCAGCCGTGGACAGCTAACCATGAACACTGAAGCTTTCTTT,CASSRGQLTMNTEAFF,TRBV7-2,TRBJ1-1,-,once
TGCGCCAGCAGCCAGGGGGGACCGAATTCACCCCTCCACTTT,CASSQGGPNSPLHF,TRBV4-3,TRBJ1-6,-,-
TGTGCCAGCAGCGAGGGACTAGCGGCATTCCTCCCGCAGTATTTT,CASSEGLAAFLPQYF,TRBV7-9,TRBJ2-3,TRBD2,-
TGTGCCAGCCGAGTCGGGGCAGGGGCTAACTATGGCTACACCTTC,CASRVGAGANYGYTF,TRBV19,TRBJ1-2,-,-
TGTGCCAGCAGTCATAAGGCGGGGGCGACCTACGAGCAGTACTTC,CASSHKAGATYEQYF,TRBV27,TRBJ2-7,-,-
TGTGCTAGTGGTTTTACCAATCTAGGGGGCCGGAACACTGAAGCTTTCTTT,CASGFTNLGGRNTEAFF,TRBV12-5,TRBJ1-1,TRBD1,-
TGTGCCAGCACACAGGGGGCTATCGGGGAGCTGTTTTTT,CASTQGAIGELFF,TRBV28,TRBJ2-2,TRBD1,-
TGCGCCAGCAGCTTGTTTAGGGGGAGCGGGGGAGACAATGAGCAGTTCTTC,CASSLFRGSGGDNEQFF,TRBV5-1,TRBJ2-1,TRBD2,-
TGTGCCAGCAGCTTGAAATTGGGAGACAGGATTTTT,CASSLKLGDRIF,TRBV5-8,TRBJ1-4,-,-
TGTGCCAGCAGTTCCCGGACTGGATATGGCTACACCTTC,CASSSRTGYGYTF,TRBV6-6,TRBJ1-2,-,-
TGTGCCACCAGTGATGGGGACAGCTCTGGAAACACCATATATTTT,CATSDGDSSGNTIYF,TRBV24-1,TRBJ1-3,TRBD1,-
TGTGCCAGCAGCAAAGGTCGGGACATCAGGATTAGTCCTGTGGAGCAGTACTTC,CASSKGRDIRISPVEQYF,TRBV21-1,TRBJ2-7,-,-
TGTGCCTCAAGGGGGACTAGCGGGAGAGGTACCGGGGAGCTGTTTTTT,CASRGTSGRGTGELFF,TRBV10-3,TRBJ2-2,TRBD2,-
TGTGCCAGCACAGGGACAGGGAACACTGAAGCTTTCTTT,CASTGTGNTEAFF,TRBV25-1,TRBJ1-1,TRBD1,-
TGTGCCAGCAGTTACACCCCGACAGGGGGCTATGGCTACACCTTC,CASSYTPTGGYGYTF,TRBV6-5,TRBJ1-2,TRBD1,once
TGTGCCAGCAGAAAAGACAGGACTTCACCCCTCCACTTT,CASRKDRTSPLHF,TRBV5-4,TRBJ1-6,-,-
TGTGCCAGCAGCTTAGGGGGGACAGGGGCTACTGAAGCTTTCTTT,CASSLGGTGATEAFF,TRBV7-2,TRBJ1-1,TRBD1,-
TGTGCCAGCCCCCCGCGGGCCGTAGTCAATGAGCAGTTCTTC,CASPPRAVVNEQFF,TRBV9,TRBJ2-1,-,once
TGTGCCAGTACCCCCCTACGGGGACAGGGGGTGATTAGCAATCAGCCCCAGCATTTT,CASTPLRGQGVISNQPQHF,TRBV19,TRBJ1-5,TRBD1,-
TGTGCCAGCAGCTTAACGGGAGAGGGGGATGGCTACACCTTC,CASSLTGEGDGYTF,TRBV7-3,TRBJ1-2,-,-
TGCGCCAGCAGCTTTGCTAGCGGGAGTTACGAGCAGTACTTC,CASSFASGSYEQYF,TRBV5-1,TRBJ2-7,TRBD2,few
TGTGCCAGCAGCCCCACAGGGGAGGGCTACACCTTC,CASSPTGEGYTF,TRBV5-4,TRBJ1-2,TRBD1,-
TGTGCCAGCAGCCAGGGACAGGGGTACAATGAGCAGTTCTTC,CASSQGQGYNEQFF,TRBV11-2,TRBJ2-1,TRBD1,-
TGTGCCAGCAGCTTGTCAGGGGTCACAGATACGCAGTATTTT,CASSLSGVTDTQYF,TRBV5-4,TRBJ2-3,-,once
TGTGCCAGCAGCTTAGGCGGGGCAGGGAACAACTATGGCTACACCTTC,CASSLGGAGNNYGYTF,TRBV7-2,TRBJ1-2,-,-
TGTGCCTGGAGTATCGGGTCGGGCTACACCTTC,CAWSIGSGYTF,TRBV30,TRBJ1-2,-,-
TGTGCCAGCGCACTAGGGGGTGCTAGCAATCAGCCCCAGCATTTT,CASALGGASNQPQHF,TRBV9,TRBJ1-5,-,-
TGTGCCAGCTCACCAGGGCTAGCGGGACCCTACGAGCAGTACTTC,CASSPGLAGPYEQYF,TRBV18,TRBJ2-7,TRBD2,-
TGCGCCAGCGGGAAACAGGGTCATCTTCCAGAGACCCAGTACTTC,CASGKQGHLPETQYF,TRBV5-1,TRBJ2-5,-,-
TGTGCCAGCTCACTTAAGACAGCTTTGGGACTAGCGGGTCCTGAGACTTACGAGCAGTACTTC,CASSLKTALGLAGPETYEQYF,TRBV18,TRBJ2-7,TRBD2,-
TGTGCCAGCAACCGAAAGGGAGGGTACGAGCAGTACTTC,CASNRKGGYEQYF,TRBV27,TRBJ2-7,TRBD2,-
TGCAGTGCTAGTGACACGACTAGCGGGAGATATGAGCAGTTCTTC,CSASDTTSGRYEQFF,TRBV20-1,TRBJ2-1,TRBD2,-
TGTGCCAGCAGCCTGACAGAATTTTCCTATAATTCACCCCTCCACTTT,CASSLTEFSYNSPLHF,TRBV2,TRBJ1-6,-,-
TGCAGCGTTGAACAGCCCGGGAGGGACACTGAAGCTTTCTTT,CSVEQPGRDTEAFF,TRBV29-1,TRBJ1-1,-,-
TGTGCCAGCAGCCCGTACCAAGAGACCCAGTACTTC,CASSPYQETQYF,TRBV28,TRBJ2-5,-,-
TGTGCCAGCAGCCTTGGGGGGTCGTCCCTCTACGAGCAGTACTTC,CASSLGGSSLYEQYF,TRBV14,TRBJ2-7,-,-
TGTGCCAGCAGGCGTACACCGGGACAAAACACTGAAGCTTTCTTT,CASRRTPGQNTEAFF,TRBV3-1/TRBV3-2,TRBJ1-1,-,few